This T cell receptor beta chain is drawn from a study of cytomegalovirus exposure and HLA in healthy donors. Study conclusions and caveats: A later analysis reportedly found that, within productive TCRs, an Asian-associated ancestry cluster had fewer N-insertions than the mean observed across the approximately 690 donors. Within a later analysis, the majority of CMV-associated TCR beta chains appeared HLA-restricted.

The CDR3 length is 15 residues. The V end was cut by 1 base, the J end by 2 bases, with 12 bases between. The V gene's germline CDR1 is SGHVS and CDR2 FNYEAQ. Donors had nominal health at sampling but likely had unrecorded immune exposures. Comments on this clone: Its antigen remains unknown.

This PCR relied on a set of 60 Vbeta primers and 13 Jbeta primers. How the authors handled the data: A later analysis counted 65 million to 95 million unique TCR beta chains, around 12 million shared. The assay was immunoSEQ multiplex PCR, and TCRdb's table has in-frame clones only and misses some. The D gene and trimming were derived from the DNA, and the V and J assignments and clone size from that table. The sample shows a few hundred thousand clones, less than 80% of them seen only once. The J gene is TRBJ2-7, the V gene TRBV7-6; a possible D gene is TRBD1 (6 bases). Sequencing was carried out using PBMCs. The TCR was taken from a girl aged 2 to 9 in good health and CMV-seronegative. In DNA form, the CDR3 reads TGTGCCAGCAGCTTAGATACAGGGCCTGCCTACGAGCAGTACTTC. Protein sequence: CASSLDTGPAYEQYF.